The 23 T cell receptor beta chains below were found in one sample sequenced in a study of T cell repertoires in cytomegalovirus infection (dated by TCRdb to the late 2010s). The treatment or condition label, read with the paper, signifies: in vitro stimulation with specific CMV peptide epitopes to enrich CMV-specific T cells. No antigen is known for these receptors. Instrument on record: Illumina HiSeq 1500. Through fastp at Q25 and MiXCR, TCRdb rebuilt clones from the public reads, retaining in-frame beta chains. Every entry covers one CDR3 protein and lists the most common genes and DNA from its rows. The sample profile shows about 830,000 distinct CDR3 sequences; 32% of them were found once. The leading ten clones occupy roughly 12% of the sample. The sequenced sample was cultured CD8+ T cells from PBMCs, obtained from culture after CMV antigen stimulation. Source of these receptors: a human donor in good health (CMV status not recorded). Some clones in this sample may be carry-over from other donors' samples.

The CDR3 reads CASSGGDAYNEQFF. Written as DNA, the CDR3 is TGCGCCAGCAGTGGAGGGGACGCCTACAATGAGCAGTTCTTC. The chain employs TRBV10-2 and TRBJ2-1; either TRBD1 or TRBD2 may fit D (5 bases each). This CDR3 has 14 residues. Germline-derived CDR1 and CDR2 are WSHSY and SAAADI. V was pared by 4 bases and J by 2 bases, with 9 bases between.

The table lists this clonotype with a few counts. V is TRBV7-9 and J is TRBJ1-1, with D unclear. Trimming took 1 base from V and 10 from J, leaving 10 bases between them. The CDR3 loop spans 12 amino acids. Germline-derived CDR1 and CDR2 are SEHNR and FQNEAQ (reference sequence). As DNA, the CDR3 is TGTGCCAGCAGCTTAGTTAAGGGTGGAGCTTTCTTT. As protein: CASSLVKGGAFF. Full variable domain (missing parts from reference TRBV7-9 and TRBJ1-1): DTGVSQNPRHKITKRGQNVTFRCDPISEHNRLYWYRQTLGQGPEFLTYFQNEAQLEKSRLLSDRFSAERPKGSFSTLEIQRTEQGDSAMYLCASSLVKGGAFFGQGTRLTVV.

The genes are TRBV6-1 and TRBJ2-1; 8 bases match TRBD2. CDR1 is MNHNS and CDR2 is SASEGT in the germline V gene. The CDR3 totals 18 residues. Losses at the gene ends were 8 bases for V and 0 bases for J; bases not matched to a gene: 15. The CDR3 DNA is TGTGCCAGCGCGTTCAAAGCGGGGGTATTAGACTCCTACAATGAGCAGTTCTTC. Protein sequence: CASAFKAGVLDSYNEQFF.

This clonotype was counted ten times or more. The rearrangement links TRBV6-5 to TRBJ1-1, with 12 positions matching TRBD1. Germline V gene data show CDR1 as MNHEY and CDR2 as SVGAGI. The CDR3 is 16 amino acids. V shed 2 bases, J shed 10 bases, and the junction held 11 bases outside the gene matches. The CDR3 bases are TGTGCCAGCAGTTACGGACCGGGACAGGGGGCTCGAGGAGCTTTCTTT. Amino acid sequence: CASSYGPGQGARGAFF.

This clonotype was observed a few times. The V gene is TRBV27, the J gene TRBJ2-3; no definite D call. The CDR3 length is 13 residues. Germline V CDR1 and CDR2: MNHEY, SMNVEV (reference sequence). With 5 bases removed from V and 3 bases from J, the gap between germline ends came to 9 bases. The CDR3, as DNA: TGTGCCAGCAGTCATGGAAGGACAGATACGCAGTATTTT. Residues: CASSHGRTDTQYF.

CDR3: CASSGEQGVDGYTF. CDR3 DNA sequence: TGTGCCAGCAGCGGAGAACAGGGGGTCGATGGCTACACCTTC. The V gene is TRBV7-9, the J gene TRBJ1-2; 8 bases line up with TRBD1. The germline CDR1 and CDR2 sequences are SEHNR and FQNEAQ (reference sequence). There are 14 residues in the CDR3. Unmatched junction bases numbered 8, after V lost 5 bases and J lost 6 bases.

This clonotype was observed a few times. The rearrangement joins TRBV6-5 to TRBJ2-3; 9 bases map to TRBD2. This CDR3 region has 17 residues. V lost 0 bases to trimming and J lost 2 bases; unmatched junction nucleotides: 6. The V gene's germline CDR1 is MNHEY and CDR2 SVGAGI. The DNA for the CDR3 is TGTGCCAGCAGTTACTCAGTCCGCGGGGGGGCCACAGATACGCAGTATTTT. Its translation: CASSYSVRGGATDTQYF.

This clonotype came up many times. The chain carries TRBV4-2 and TRBJ2-5; TRBD2 is a possible D gene (7 bases). Trimming removed 2 bases from V and 5 bases from J, with 21 bases in between. The CDR3 covers 17 residues. Per germline, CDR1 LGHNA and CDR2 YNFKEQ. The CDR3 coding sequence is TGTGCCAGCAGCCAAATTTGGGGGGGGGCCGTTCGGGAGACCCAGTACTTC. Residues: CASSQIWGGAVRETQYF.

This chain links TRBV10-3 with TRBJ2-1; tentatively, D is TRBD2 (5 bases). The CDR3 runs to 13 residues. CDR1 is ENHRY, CDR2 SYGVKD, per germline. V was pared by 6 bases and J by 2 bases, with 8 bases between. The CDR3 DNA reads TGTGCCATCAGAACCGGGACCTACAATGAGCAGTTCTTC. Residues: CAIRTGTYNEQFF.

Concerning this clonotype itself: A much larger clone differs from this one at a single base, so this may be a read error. This chain connects TRBV6-1 to TRBJ2-6, with a possible D match to TRBD2 (5 bases). V was pared by 3 bases and J by 0 bases, with 15 bases between. The germline CDR1 and CDR2 sequences are MNHNS and SASEGT. This CDR3 is built from 18 residues. The CDR3 loop reads CASSDRLSVYSGANVLTF. In DNA, the CDR3 is TGTGCCAGCAGTGATAGACTATCGGTCTACTCTGGGGCCAACGTCCTGACTTTC.

This chain uses TRBV19 with TRBJ2-7, with D tentatively TRBD1 or TRBD2 (5 bases each). CDR1 is LNHDA and CDR2 is SQIVND in the germline V gene (reference sequence). V dropped 3 bases and J dropped 0 bases, with 9 bases sitting between them. The CDR3 spans 14 residues. CDR3 loop: CASSMPGSSYEQYF. Written as DNA, the CDR3 is TGTGCCAGTAGTATGCCAGGGAGCTCCTACGAGCAGTACTTC.

V usage is TRBV5-4 and J usage is TRBJ1-1, with D hard to call. V dropped 6 bases and J dropped 3 bases, with 6 bases sitting between them. Germline V gene data show CDR1 as SGHNT and CDR2 as YYREEE (reference sequence). This CDR3 region has 11 residues. CDR3: CASISDTEAFF. The CDR3 coding sequence is TGTGCCAGCATCTCGGACACTGAAGCTTTCTTT.

V usage is TRBV10-3 and J usage is TRBJ1-2, with 11 bases lining up with TRBD1. Germline V gene data show CDR1 as ENHRY and CDR2 as SYGVKD. The CDR3 covers 15 residues. The V segment lost 6 bases and the J segment 3 bases; nucleotides outside the gene matches: 6. The DNA of the CDR3 is TGTGCCATCAGGACGGACAGGGGGCTCGACTATGGCTACACCTTC. Protein sequence: CAIRTDRGLDYGYTF.

This clonotype has only one observation. The chain joins TRBV5-1 to TRBJ2-3; 15 bases are shared with TRBD2. CDR1 and CDR2 from the germline V gene are SGHRS and YFSETQ. With V trimmed by 0 bases and J by 1 base, 6 bases remained unmatched. The CDR3 covers 19 residues. The CDR3 DNA sequence: TGCGCCAGCAGCTTGGAAGGACTAGCGGGGGGGCCCGGCACAGATACGCAGTATTTT. Translation gives CASSLEGLAGGPGTDTQYF.

The J gene is TRBJ2-2, the V gene TRBV12-3 or TRBV12-4, with D possibly TRBD2 on 6 matching bases. Trimming shortened V by 7 bases and J by 0 bases, and 12 bases separated the two germline ends. The length of the CDR3 is 15 residues. Here the CDR3 reads CASTGGESNTGELFF. The CDR3 nucleotides read TGTGCCAGCACCGGAGGGGAATCGAACACCGGGGAGCTGTTTTTT.

The chain combines TRBV6-2 or TRBV6-3 with TRBJ2-5; D is ambiguous. Germline assignment: CDR1 MNHEY and CDR2 SVGEGT. This CDR3 spans 14 amino acids. Trimming removed 2 bases at V and 2 bases at J, with 9 bases between. The CDR3 region is CASSYAGRQETQYF. The CDR3 bases are TGTGCCAGCAGTTACGCAGGTCGGCAAGAGACCCAGTACTTC.

The J gene is TRBJ1-2, the V gene TRBV6-5; D is uncertain. V was trimmed by 1 base and J by 6 bases, leaving 9 bases between them. Germline V gene sequence: CDR1 MNHEY, CDR2 SVGAGI. The CDR3 extends over 13 amino acids. CDR3 DNA: TGTGCCAGCAGTTACTGGCAGGCCGATGGCTACACCTTC. Translated: CASSYWQADGYTF.

The chain links TRBV6-6 to TRBJ1-5; D might be TRBD1 (5 bases). V gave up 4 bases and J gave up 6 bases, with 16 bases separating them. The length of the CDR3 is 15 residues. CDR1 is MNHNY, CDR2 SVGAGI, per germline (reference sequence). CDR3 in amino acids: CASSSSGPGIQPQHF. The DNA for the CDR3 is TGTGCCAGCAGTTCCTCGGGCCCAGGGATTCAGCCCCAGCATTTT.

This sequence joins TRBV19 and TRBJ1-3, with D hard to call. Germline-derived CDR1 and CDR2 are LNHDA and SQIVND (reference sequence). Trimming took 10 bases from V and 0 from J, leaving 19 bases between them. The CDR3 is 16 residues long. The CDR3 loop reads CANHTDRPISGNTIYF. The CDR3 DNA is TGTGCCAATCACACGGACCGACCTATCTCTGGAAACACCATATATTTT.

The sample holds many counts of this clonotype. The CDR3 reads CASSLVALESPLHF. CDR3 DNA: TGTGCCAGCAGTTTAGTTGCCCTGGAGTCACCCCTCCACTTT. V usage is TRBV12-3 or TRBV12-4 and J usage is TRBJ1-6; D unclear. Trimming took 1 base from V and 10 from J, leaving 11 bases between them. The CDR3 runs to 14 residues.

The chain recombines TRBV29-1 with TRBJ1-4; D possibly corresponds to TRBD1 (6 bases). The V end lost 5 bases, the J end lost 4 bases, and 14 bases lay between the germline ends. The CDR3 has 14 amino acids. The V gene's germline CDR1 is SQVTM and CDR2 ANQGSEA. The CDR3: CSVLPTGSNEKLFF. Here the CDR3 DNA reads TGCAGCGTTCTACCGACAGGCAGTAATGAAAAACTGTTTTTT.

This clonotype was counted ten times or more. The gene calls are TRBV15 and TRBJ1-5, with 10 bases aligning to TRBD1. After removal of 9 bases from V and 2 bases from J, the junction contained 13 bases not matched to a gene. Germline V gives CDR1 LNHNV, CDR2 YYDKDF (reference sequence). The CDR3 consists of 17 residues. The CDR3 coding sequence is TGTGCCACGGGTGGGACAGGGGCTACCGAAGGCAATCAGCCCCAGCATTTT. Translated, it gives CATGGTGATEGNQPQHF.

This clonotype was recorded a few times. The chain combines TRBV6-1 with TRBJ2-3; TRBD1 matches 8 bases. The CDR3 contains 16 residues. The V gene's germline CDR1 is MNHNS and CDR2 SASEGT. Trimming took 4 bases from V and 0 from J; bases not matched to a gene: 6. CDR3 loop: CASSARTGLSTDTQYF. Written as DNA, the CDR3 is TGTGCCAGCAGTGCTCGGACAGGGCTCAGCACAGATACGCAGTATTTT.